This entry lists 14 T cell receptor beta chains sequenced from one sample in a study of shared clonotypes between healthy human individuals. Using immunoSEQ multiplex PCR, the repertoire was profiled, and TCRdb retains in-frame clones only, with some absent. The data contain over 2 million clones, roughly 90% of them seen just once; the ten biggest clones take up roughly 0.34%. Source material: naive CD4+ T cells from PBMCs. Subset of the sample: CD45RA+ positively selected. The receptors originated from a man younger than 35 in good health. Some clones in this sample may be carry-over from other donors' samples.

The chain has TRBV2 and TRBJ1-2; 11 nucleotides match TRBD1. The length of the CDR3 is 14 residues. The V gene end was trimmed by 4 bases and the J gene end by 5 bases; junction bases not matched to a gene: 3. CDR1 is SNHLY, CDR2 FYNNEI, per germline. The CDR3 nucleotides read TGTGCCAGCAGTGTCGGGACAGGGGGATATGGCTACACCTTC. Amino acid sequence: CASSVGTGGYGYTF.

The chain combines TRBV19 with TRBJ1-5; D not certain. CDR3 size: 13 residues. The germline V gene encodes CDR1 LNHDA and CDR2 SQIVND (reference sequence). The V gene lost 3 bases and the J gene lost 5 bases, with 8 bases spanning the gap. The CDR3 DNA reads as TGTGCCAGTAGTATGTCGGCGGATCAGCCCCAGCATTTT. Residues: CASSMSADQPQHF.

The CDR3 DNA reads as TGTGCCTGGAGCAGTAGGGGGGACGAGCAGTACTTC. It yields the protein CAWSSRGDEQYF. V and J are TRBV30 and TRBJ2-7; D could derive from TRBD1 or TRBD2 (6 bases each). CDR1 is GTSNPN, CDR2 SVGIG, per germline (reference sequence). The CDR3 length is 12 residues. V dropped 3 bases and J dropped 5 bases, with 11 bases sitting between them.

The chain joins TRBV6-6 to TRBJ2-2, with TRBD1 matching over 7 bases. The CDR3 is made up of 15 amino acids. J gave up 5 bases and V 2 bases, and 5 bases lay outside the gene matches. CDR1 and CDR2 from the germline V gene are MNHNY and SVGAGI (reference sequence). The CDR3 DNA is TGTGCCAGCAGTTACCGAGGACAGGAGACCGGGGAGCTGTTTTTT. It encodes CASSYRGQETGELFF.

The genes are TRBV2 and TRBJ1-6; no definite D call. V was clipped by 4 bases and J by 10 bases, with 8 bases between them. The germline CDR1 and CDR2 sequences are SNHLY and FYNNEI. CDR3 length: 12 residues. CDR3 residues: CASSGLGSPLHF. CDR3 nucleotides: TGTGCCAGCAGTGGGCTAGGATCACCCCTCCACTTT.

Only one count was recorded for this clone. The J gene is TRBJ2-2, the V gene TRBV5-1, with D perhaps matching TRBD2 (5 bases). V was trimmed by 0 bases and J by 7 bases, leaving 10 bases between them. Germline lookup yields CDR1 SGHRS and CDR2 YFSETQ. The CDR3 loop spans 14 amino acids. CDR3 coding DNA: TGCGCCAGCAGCTTGGGGCCCCGGGGCGGGGAGCTGTTTTTT. It yields the protein CASSLGPRGGELFF. The entire variable domain, with the rest obtained from reference TRBV5-1 and TRBJ2-2, is as follows: KAGVTQTPRYLIKTRGQQVTLSCSPISGHRSVSWYQQTPGQGLQFLFEYFSETQRNKGNFPGRFSGRQFSNSRSEMNVSTLELGDSALYLCASSLGPRGGELFFGEGSRLTVL.

The V call is TRBV28, the J call TRBJ2-7; 7 positions agree with TRBD1. Looked up from germline, CDR1 is MDHEN and CDR2 is SYDVKM. V shed 4 bases, J shed 2 bases, and the junction held 11 bases outside the gene matches. There are 16 residues in the CDR3. DNA for the CDR3: TGTGCCAGCAGTTCGCCATACAGGGGAGTCACCTACGAGCAGTACTTC. The encoded protein is CASSSPYRGVTYEQYF. Using reference TRBV28 and TRBJ2-7 for the parts outside the CDR3, the full variable domain is DVKVTQSSRYLVKRTGEKVFLECVQDMDHENMFWYRQDPGLGLRLIYFSYDVKMKEKGDIPEGYSVSREKKERFSLILESASTNQTSMYLCASSSPYRGVTYEQYFGPGTRLTVT.

This chain uses TRBV10-3 with TRBJ2-1; D possibly corresponds to TRBD2 (6 bases). V was cut by 9 bases and J by 9 bases, with 33 bases left in between. The germline V gene has CDR1 ENHRY and CDR2 SYGVKD. The CDR3 is 18 amino acids. The CDR3: CAISRGASKAGVLGEQFF. The DNA of the CDR3 is TGTGCCATTTCCCGGGGAGCAAGTAAAGCGGGTGTCCTGGGTGAGCAGTTCTTC.

The chain recombines TRBV7-2 with TRBJ2-3, with TRBD2 identical over 8 bases. The germline V gene has CDR1 SGHTA and CDR2 FQGNSA. This CDR3 has 17 residues. V lost 5 bases, J lost 1 base, and 11 bases stayed unmatched. The CDR3 protein is CASSGRPLAAGTDTQYF. The DNA for the CDR3 is TGTGCCAGCAGCGGCCGCCCACTAGCGGCTGGCACAGATACGCAGTATTTT.

The gene calls are TRBV28 and TRBJ2-4; D is possibly TRBD1 (5 bases). CDR1 MDHEN and CDR2 SYDVKM come from the germline V gene. This CDR3 spans 14 amino acids. V lost 3 bases to trimming and J lost 7 bases, with 13 bases between them. The CDR3 nucleotides are TGTGCCAGCAGTTTGCGGCAGGGCCGGAACATTCAGTACTTC. Its protein is CASSLRQGRNIQYF.

The chain recombines TRBV5-4 with TRBJ2-1; no firm D call. Trimming cost V 4 bases and J 0 bases, with 14 bases left between them. CDR1 is SGHNT and CDR2 is YYREEE in the germline V gene (reference sequence). The CDR3 runs 16 residues. The CDR3 loop reads CASSQPFRSSYNEQFF. The CDR3 bases are TGTGCCAGCAGCCAACCTTTCCGTAGCTCCTACAATGAGCAGTTCTTC. Using reference TRBV5-4 and TRBJ2-1 for the parts outside the CDR3, the full variable domain is ETGVTQSPTHLIKTRGQQVTLRCSSQSGHNTVSWYQQALGQGPQFIFQYYREEENGRGNFPPRFSGLQFPNYSSELNVNALELDDSALYLCASSQPFRSSYNEQFFGPGTRLTVL.

The rearrangement uses TRBV5-1 and TRBJ1-2; no definite D call. Per the germline V gene, CDR1 is SGHRS and CDR2 is YFSETQ. The CDR3 is 12 residues long. V was clipped by 5 bases and J by 0 bases, with 5 bases between them. This CDR3 reads CASRAANYGYTF. The CDR3 DNA follows: TGCGCCAGCAGAGCCGCTAACTATGGCTACACCTTC.

The chain has TRBV9 and TRBJ1-5; D is possibly TRBD1 (5 bases). Germline CDR1 and CDR2: SGDLS and YYNGEE. Trimming took off 0 bases at V and 4 bases at J, with 11 bases between the two ends. This CDR3 is built from 15 residues. This CDR3 reads CASSVAGEGNQPQHF. CDR3 sequence (DNA): TGTGCCAGCAGCGTAGCTGGGGAGGGGAATCAGCCCCAGCATTTT.

A single count supports this clone. The chain links TRBV7-3 to TRBJ2-1, with TRBD1 identical over 7 bases. CDR3 length: 15 residues. V was clipped by 3 bases and J by 8 bases; unmatched bases: 10. CDR1 is SGHTA, CDR2 FQGTGA, per germline. The CDR3 loop is CASSFSGTTGDEQFF. For the CDR3, the DNA is TGTGCCAGCAGCTTCTCCGGGACCACAGGGGATGAGCAGTTCTTC.